The rows below give T cell receptor beta chains drawn from one sample of a study of T-cell reconstitution after alpha-beta-depleted transplantation in children. A single record per CDR3 protein comes from TCRdb applying MiXCR to the PCR reads. The sample holds approximately 500,000 distinct CDR3 sequences, around 27% seen once. This specimen was PBMCs, taken before TCRalphabeta/CD19-depleted stem cell transplant. The receptors were gathered from a boy younger than two with Wiskott-Aldrich syndrome, due to receive a stem cell transplant. The CDR3 runs from the conserved cysteine through the conserved F or W. The order of the fields is clone size, D gene, J gene, V gene, CDR3 DNA, CDR3 protein. The D gene is left open where the match is weak. Some rows have no size entry. The others give once, few or many, or a class for an expanded clone.

clone size: NA; D gene: TRBD2; J gene: TRBJ2-7; V gene: TRBV28; CDR3 DNA: TGTGCCAGCAGTTCTTGGACTAGCGGGGTCTCCTACGAGCAGTACTTC; CDR3 protein: CASSSWTSGVSYEQYF
clone size: NA; D gene: TRBD1; J gene: TRBJ1-5; V gene: TRBV24-1; CDR3 DNA: TGTGCCACCAGTGAGGCAGGGGGCTTCAATCAGCCCCAGCATTTT; CDR3 protein: CATSEAGGFNQPQHF
clone size: few; D gene: NA; J gene: TRBJ1-3; V gene: TRBV7-2; CDR3 DNA: TGTGCCAGCAGCTTAGGAGGGGGGGGAGGAAACACCATATATTTT; CDR3 protein: CASSLGGGGGNTIYF
clone size: many; D gene: TRBD2; J gene: TRBJ2-7; V gene: TRBV5-1; CDR3 DNA: TGCGCCAGCAGCTTGGCGGGACTAGCGGGAATTGACGAGCAGTACTTC; CDR3 protein: CASSLAGLAGIDEQYF
clone size: few; D gene: NA; J gene: TRBJ1-2; V gene: TRBV20-1; CDR3 DNA: TGCAGTGCTAGCGACAGCCAGAGTAATGGCTACACCTTC; CDR3 protein: CSASDSQSNGYTF
clone size: few; D gene: NA; J gene: TRBJ2-3; V gene: TRBV20-1; CDR3 DNA: TGCAGTGCTATGAATACAGATACGCAGTATTTT; CDR3 protein: CSAMNTDTQYF
clone size: NA; D gene: TRBD2; J gene: TRBJ2-2; V gene: TRBV12-3/TRBV12-4; CDR3 DNA: TGTGCCAGCAGCACTAGCGAACGCGTCACCGGGGAGCTGTTTTTT; CDR3 protein: CASSTSERVTGELFF
clone size: NA; D gene: NA; J gene: TRBJ2-7; V gene: TRBV5-1; CDR3 DNA: TGCGCCAGCAGCTTGGGGGGCGGCGGAGCCCCCTACGAGCAGTACTTC; CDR3 protein: CASSLGGGGAPYEQYF
clone size: NA; D gene: NA; J gene: TRBJ1-2; V gene: TRBV5-1; CDR3 DNA: TGCGCCAGCAGCTTTGGTACGGGACGTAACTATGGCTACACCTTC; CDR3 protein: CASSFGTGRNYGYTF
clone size: few; D gene: TRBD1; J gene: TRBJ2-1; V gene: TRBV7-8; CDR3 DNA: TGTGCCAGCGGGGGACAGGCCCCCTACAATGAGCAGTTCTTC; CDR3 protein: CASGGQAPYNEQFF
clone size: NA; D gene: TRBD2; J gene: TRBJ2-1; V gene: TRBV12-3/TRBV12-4; CDR3 DNA: TGTGCCAGCAGTTTCTCCCTAGCGGTTCTTTACAATGAGCAGTTCTTC; CDR3 protein: CASSFSLAVLYNEQFF
clone size: NA; D gene: NA; J gene: TRBJ2-1; V gene: TRBV4-2; CDR3 DNA: TGTGCCAGCAGCCAATCGGTCAACACAAACAATGAGCAGTTCTTC; CDR3 protein: CASSQSVNTNNEQFF
clone size: NA; D gene: TRBD2; J gene: TRBJ2-1; V gene: TRBV28; CDR3 DNA: TGTGCCAGCAGATCCACCGGGACTAGCAATGAGCAGTTCTTC; CDR3 protein: CASRSTGTSNEQFF
clone size: few; D gene: NA; J gene: TRBJ2-7; V gene: TRBV28; CDR3 DNA: TGTGCCAGCAGTTCCGTCGACAGGCCCCACGAGCAGTACTTC; CDR3 protein: CASSSVDRPHEQYF
clone size: NA; D gene: TRBD1; J gene: TRBJ2-7; V gene: TRBV5-1; CDR3 DNA: TGCGCCAGCAGCGGGACAGGGAACCCCTACGAGCAGTACTTC; CDR3 protein: CASSGTGNPYEQYF
clone size: NA; D gene: NA; J gene: TRBJ2-6; V gene: TRBV5-1; CDR3 DNA: TGCGCCAGCAGCCGGGACGCCAGCTCTGGGGCCAACGTCCTGACTTTC; CDR3 protein: CASSRDASSGANVLTF
clone size: NA; D gene: NA; J gene: TRBJ1-3; V gene: TRBV9; CDR3 DNA: TGTGCCAGCAGCCTCCGTATCTCTGGAAACACCATATATTTT; CDR3 protein: CASSLRISGNTIYF
clone size: NA; D gene: NA; J gene: TRBJ1-1; V gene: TRBV6-7; CDR3 DNA: TGTGCCAGCAGCCCTACCCGGACGGACACTGAAGCTTTCTTT; CDR3 protein: CASSPTRTDTEAFF